Listed below are T cell receptor beta chains from one sample, sequenced in a study of T cell repertoires in cytomegalovirus infection. TCRdb recomputed calls from the reads with MiXCR, one row per CDR3 protein. The table has around 550,000 distinct CDR3 sequences, 26% seen once. The sequencing sample was made of PBMCs. The receptors were gathered from a human donor in good health (CMV status not recorded). Some clones in this sample may be carry-over from other donors' samples. Each CDR3 is given with its conserved first and last residue. The order of the fields is clone size, V gene, J gene, D gene, CDR3 protein, CDR3 DNA. The D gene is left open where the match is weak. Clone size is not always given. Where it is, it says once, few, many or a class for expanded clones.

abundance: few; v_gene: TRBV12-3/TRBV12-4; j_gene: TRBJ1-2; d_gene: -; CDR3aa: CASSLQETYGYTF; CDR3nt: TGTGCCAGCAGTTTACAGGAAACCTATGGCTACACCTTC
abundance: -; v_gene: TRBV6-6; j_gene: TRBJ2-6; d_gene: TRBD1; CDR3aa: CASSYPTGVGANVLTF; CDR3nt: TGTGCCAGCAGTTACCCGACAGGGGTGGGGGCCAACGTCCTGACTTTC
abundance: -; v_gene: TRBV23-1; j_gene: TRBJ2-4; d_gene: TRBD2; CDR3aa: CASSHPTSGRATSGVIQYF; CDR3nt: TGCGCCAGCAGTCATCCGACTAGCGGGAGGGCAACTTCGGGGGTCATTCAGTACTTC
abundance: many; v_gene: TRBV7-2; j_gene: TRBJ2-5; d_gene: -; CDR3aa: CASSSPSETQYF; CDR3nt: TGTGCCAGCAGCTCCCCCTCGGAGACCCAGTACTTC
abundance: -; v_gene: TRBV2; j_gene: TRBJ2-7; d_gene: -; CDR3aa: CASSQEGGSSYEQYF; CDR3nt: TGTGCCAGCAGCCAGGAGGGGGGTAGTTCCTACGAGCAGTACTTC
abundance: -; v_gene: TRBV19; j_gene: TRBJ2-2; d_gene: -; CDR3aa: CASSILGPRGHRTFTGELFF; CDR3nt: TGTGCCAGTAGTATTTTAGGGCCCAGGGGCCACCGAACCTTCACCGGGGAGCTGTTTTTT
abundance: -; v_gene: TRBV7-8; j_gene: TRBJ2-3; d_gene: -; CDR3aa: CASSTRAQSRTDTQYF; CDR3nt: TGTGCCAGCAGCACGAGGGCCCAGAGTCGCACAGATACGCAGTATTTT
abundance: -; v_gene: TRBV11-3; j_gene: TRBJ1-1; d_gene: -; CDR3aa: CASEGGLNTEAFF; CDR3nt: TGTGCCAGCGAGGGGGGCTTGAACACTGAAGCTTTCTTT
abundance: many; v_gene: TRBV19; j_gene: TRBJ1-1; d_gene: -; CDR3aa: CASSIWGLDTEAFF; CDR3nt: TGTGCCAGTAGTATTTGGGGGCTGGACACTGAAGCTTTCTTT
abundance: -; v_gene: TRBV28; j_gene: TRBJ2-5; d_gene: -; CDR3aa: CATKTGTRQETQYF; CDR3nt: TGTGCCACTAAGACCGGGACGCGTCAAGAGACCCAGTACTTC
abundance: few; v_gene: TRBV19; j_gene: TRBJ1-4; d_gene: TRBD1; CDR3aa: CASRNDRASGKLFF; CDR3nt: TGTGCCAGTAGGAACGACAGGGCTAGTGGAAAACTGTTTTTT
abundance: many; v_gene: TRBV7-2; j_gene: TRBJ2-5; d_gene: TRBD2; CDR3aa: CASSARLAGGQETQYF; CDR3nt: TGTGCCAGCAGCGCCAGGCTTGCGGGAGGGCAAGAGACCCAGTACTTC
abundance: few; v_gene: TRBV9; j_gene: TRBJ1-1; d_gene: TRBD1; CDR3aa: CASSVEGRTGGNTEAFF; CDR3nt: TGTGCCAGCAGCGTAGAAGGGAGGACAGGGGGCAACACTGAAGCTTTCTTT
abundance: -; v_gene: TRBV6-5; j_gene: TRBJ2-3; d_gene: TRBD1; CDR3aa: CASSYGQGAGTQYF; CDR3nt: TGTGCCAGCAGTTACGGGCAGGGGGCTGGTACGCAGTATTTT
abundance: few; v_gene: TRBV11-2; j_gene: TRBJ2-3; d_gene: TRBD2; CDR3aa: CASSLVASSGGRDTQYF; CDR3nt: TGTGCCAGCAGCTTAGTGGCGTCTAGCGGGGGGCGGGATACGCAGTATTTT
abundance: -; v_gene: TRBV29-1; j_gene: TRBJ2-3; d_gene: TRBD2; CDR3aa: CSVRQAGTDTQYF; CDR3nt: TGCAGCGTCCGTCAAGCGGGAACAGATACGCAGTATTTT
abundance: many; v_gene: TRBV11-2; j_gene: TRBJ2-5; d_gene: -; CDR3aa: CASTGGGLETQYF; CDR3nt: TGTGCCAGCACTGGGGGGGGGCTCGAGACCCAGTACTTC
abundance: few; v_gene: TRBV28; j_gene: TRBJ2-7; d_gene: TRBD1; CDR3aa: CASSERTGGRYEQYF; CDR3nt: TGTGCCAGCAGTGAACGGACAGGGGGAAGGTACGAGCAGTACTTC
abundance: -; v_gene: TRBV9; j_gene: TRBJ2-1; d_gene: -; CDR3aa: CASSVVAGTNEQFF; CDR3nt: TGTGCCAGCAGCGTAGTGGCAGGAACCAATGAGCAGTTCTTC
abundance: few; v_gene: TRBV6-1; j_gene: TRBJ1-4; d_gene: TRBD1; CDR3aa: CASRTIVDPGGDGEKLFF; CDR3nt: TGTGCCAGCAGGACAATCGTTGACCCAGGGGGCGACGGAGAAAAACTGTTTTTT
abundance: -; v_gene: TRBV4-1; j_gene: TRBJ2-7; d_gene: -; CDR3aa: CASSQEWDGSYEQYF; CDR3nt: TGCGCCAGCAGCCAAGAATGGGACGGCTCCTACGAGCAGTACTTC
abundance: many; v_gene: TRBV7-2; j_gene: TRBJ2-3; d_gene: TRBD1; CDR3aa: CASSLGTGADTQYF; CDR3nt: TGTGCCAGCAGCCTAGGGACAGGGGCAGATACGCAGTATTTT
abundance: few; v_gene: TRBV19; j_gene: TRBJ1-5; d_gene: -; CDR3aa: CASRAGVGGNQPQHF; CDR3nt: TGTGCCAGTAGGGCAGGGGTTGGGGGCAATCAGCCCCAGCATTTT
abundance: few; v_gene: TRBV2; j_gene: TRBJ2-3; d_gene: -; CDR3aa: CASTAHDTDTQYF; CDR3nt: TGTGCCAGCACCGCCCACGACACAGATACGCAGTATTTT
abundance: many; v_gene: TRBV7-2; j_gene: TRBJ1-1; d_gene: -; CDR3aa: CASSYDVFTEAFF; CDR3nt: TGTGCCAGCAGCTATGATGTTTTCACTGAAGCTTTCTTT
abundance: few; v_gene: TRBV29-1; j_gene: TRBJ2-5; d_gene: -; CDR3aa: CSGAQETQYF; CDR3nt: TGCAGCGGAGCCCAAGAGACCCAGTACTTC
abundance: few; v_gene: TRBV11-2; j_gene: TRBJ2-1; d_gene: TRBD2; CDR3aa: CASSLEPTSGKFF; CDR3nt: TGTGCCAGCAGCTTAGAGCCAACTAGCGGGAAGTTCTTC
abundance: many; v_gene: TRBV7-2; j_gene: TRBJ1-1; d_gene: TRBD1; CDR3aa: CASSPRTGSNTEAFF; CDR3nt: TGTGCCAGCAGCCCGCGGACAGGATCGAACACTGAAGCTTTCTTT
abundance: many; v_gene: TRBV7-2; j_gene: TRBJ2-3; d_gene: TRBD2; CDR3aa: CASSLRTSGWADTQYF; CDR3nt: TGTGCCAGCAGCCTCCGGACTAGCGGGTGGGCCGATACGCAGTATTTT
abundance: -; v_gene: TRBV15; j_gene: TRBJ2-2; d_gene: TRBD2; CDR3aa: CATSKREGNTGELFF; CDR3nt: TGTGCCACCAGCAAGAGGGAGGGAAACACCGGGGAGCTGTTTTTT
abundance: many; v_gene: TRBV28; j_gene: TRBJ2-1; d_gene: TRBD2; CDR3aa: CASSPTSGSGVDEQFF; CDR3nt: TGTGCCAGCAGCCCGACTAGCGGGAGTGGGGTGGATGAGCAGTTCTTC
abundance: many; v_gene: TRBV7-2; j_gene: TRBJ2-5; d_gene: -; CDR3aa: CASTTPTRRETQYF; CDR3nt: TGTGCCAGCACCACACCTACGAGAAGAGAGACCCAGTACTTC
abundance: -; v_gene: TRBV18; j_gene: TRBJ2-1; d_gene: TRBD1; CDR3aa: CASSPGQGSSNEQFF; CDR3nt: TGTGCCAGCTCACCGGGACAGGGGTCTTCCAATGAGCAGTTCTTC
abundance: -; v_gene: TRBV10-3; j_gene: TRBJ1-6; d_gene: -; CDR3aa: CAIGPNSPLHF; CDR3nt: TGTGCCATCGGGCCTAATTCACCCCTCCACTTT
abundance: few; v_gene: TRBV19; j_gene: TRBJ1-5; d_gene: TRBD1; CDR3aa: CASGTRGLGPQHF; CDR3nt: TGTGCCAGTGGGACCAGGGGGCTAGGGCCCCAGCATTTT
abundance: once; v_gene: TRBV25-1; j_gene: TRBJ2-6; d_gene: -; CDR3aa: CASSERGGSGANVLTF; CDR3nt: TGTGCCAGCAGTGAACGCGGTGGCTCTGGGGCCAACGTCCTGACTTTC
abundance: -; v_gene: TRBV30; j_gene: TRBJ2-6; d_gene: -; CDR3aa: CAWISTGGANVLTF; CDR3nt: TGTGCCTGGATTTCCACGGGGGGGGCCAACGTCCTGACTTTC
abundance: -; v_gene: TRBV11-2; j_gene: TRBJ1-2; d_gene: TRBD1; CDR3aa: CASSSTGQAMGGYTF; CDR3nt: TGTGCCAGCAGCTCTACGGGACAGGCGATGGGTGGCTACACCTTC
abundance: many; v_gene: TRBV7-2; j_gene: TRBJ2-3; d_gene: -; CDR3aa: CASSLDFSGTDTQYF; CDR3nt: TGTGCCAGCAGCTTGGACTTTAGCGGCACAGATACGCAGTATTTT
abundance: -; v_gene: TRBV6-1; j_gene: TRBJ2-2; d_gene: -; CDR3aa: CASRNGAAGELFF; CDR3nt: TGTGCCAGCAGAAACGGCGCCGCCGGGGAGCTGTTTTTT
abundance: -; v_gene: TRBV6-6; j_gene: TRBJ1-3; d_gene: TRBD1; CDR3aa: CASSPGTGGRNTIYF; CDR3nt: TGTGCCAGCAGTCCTGGGACAGGCGGTCGGAACACCATATATTTT
abundance: -; v_gene: TRBV6-1; j_gene: TRBJ2-7; d_gene: TRBD2; CDR3aa: CATLGRAAYEQYF; CDR3nt: TGTGCCACCTTAGGGAGGGCCGCGTACGAGCAGTACTTC
abundance: once; v_gene: TRBV20-1; j_gene: TRBJ2-7; d_gene: -; CDR3aa: CSARNREAGYEQYF; CDR3nt: TGCAGTGCTAGAAACCGAGAAGCCGGCTACGAGCAGTACTTC
abundance: -; v_gene: TRBV15; j_gene: TRBJ1-3; d_gene: TRBD1; CDR3aa: CATSSSKDGTGGGNTIYF; CDR3nt: TGTGCCACCAGCAGCTCAAAGGACGGGACAGGCGGTGGAAACACCATATATTTT
abundance: -; v_gene: TRBV11-2; j_gene: TRBJ2-2; d_gene: -; CDR3aa: CASSHVPGWNTGELFF; CDR3nt: TGTGCCAGCAGCCACGTTCCAGGGTGGAACACCGGGGAGCTGTTTTTT
abundance: -; v_gene: TRBV5-4; j_gene: TRBJ2-1; d_gene: TRBD2; CDR3aa: CASSLVGLAVYNEQFF; CDR3nt: TGTGCCAGCAGCTTGGTTGGGCTAGCGGTCTACAATGAGCAGTTCTTC
abundance: -; v_gene: TRBV7-6; j_gene: TRBJ2-6; d_gene: -; CDR3aa: CASRPAGRRNSGANVLTF; CDR3nt: TGTGCCAGCAGGCCCGCGGGCAGACGCAACTCTGGGGCCAACGTCCTGACTTTC
abundance: many; v_gene: TRBV19; j_gene: TRBJ1-1; d_gene: TRBD1; CDR3aa: CASGRALTGTDMNTEAFF; CDR3nt: TGTGCCAGTGGTAGGGCCTTAACTGGGACAGACATGAACACTGAAGCTTTCTTT
abundance: once; v_gene: TRBV11-3; j_gene: TRBJ1-1; d_gene: -; CDR3aa: CASSLARLRAEAFF; CDR3nt: TGTGCCAGCAGCTTAGCTCGACTGAGGGCTGAAGCTTTCTTT
abundance: -; v_gene: TRBV29-1; j_gene: TRBJ1-2; d_gene: TRBD1; CDR3aa: CSVDGAGQGGPYGYTF; CDR3nt: TGCAGCGTTGATGGGGCGGGACAGGGGGGCCCCTATGGCTACACCTTC
abundance: -; v_gene: TRBV10-3; j_gene: TRBJ1-1; d_gene: -; CDR3aa: CAIREDPQRTEAFF; CDR3nt: TGTGCCATCAGGGAGGACCCTCAGCGGACTGAAGCTTTCTTT
abundance: many; v_gene: TRBV7-9; j_gene: TRBJ2-7; d_gene: -; CDR3aa: CASSPGRDYEQYF; CDR3nt: TGTGCCAGCAGTCCAGGACGGGACTACGAGCAGTACTTC